The T cell receptor beta chain described here comes from a study of T-cell reconstitution after alpha-beta-depleted transplantation in children. This CDR3 is 21 amino acids long. CDR1 is SGHAT, CDR2 FQDESV, per germline (reference sequence). The junction had 12 bases not matched to a gene; V was cut back by 0 bases and J by 4 bases. This clonotype was observed a few times. No antigen is known for it. For TCRbeta, the library was prepared with unique molecular identifiers. TCRdb recomputed calls from the PCR reads with MiXCR, one row per CDR3 protein. The sample lists approximately 85,000 distinct CDR3 sequences, roughly 14% occurring once. Findings and caveats of the study: After transplant, at about two months, alpha-beta T cells were reportedly derived from several hundred expanded graft clones. Once a year had passed after transplant, T-cell counts and diversity came mostly from newly produced T cells. Some patients' high day-60 TCRbeta diversity was attributed to recipient cells surviving conditioning.

The sample in question was PBMCs, mostly from graft donor cells, obtained 180 days after TCRalphabeta/CD19-depleted stem cell transplant. The chain carries TRBV11-1 and TRBJ2-1; 16 positions agree with TRBD2. The TCR comes from a male patient between 2 and 15 years old who had a stem cell transplant for acute lymphoblastic leukemia, so the T cells may come from the graft donor. The CDR3, as DNA: TGTGCCAGCAGCTTAGCTTTTCAGGGACTAGCGGGAGGGCCCCTTTACAATGAGCAGTTCTTC. This gives the protein CASSLAFQGLAGGPLYNEQFF.